This record concerns one T cell receptor beta chain sequence. V shed 5 bases and J shed 2 bases, with 10 bases lying between them. The CDR3 has 14 amino acids. CDR1 is SEHNR, CDR2 FQNEAQ, per germline (reference sequence). This sample is drawn from a study of blood T cell repertoires in COVID-19. Sequenced by immunoSEQ multiplex PCR; TCRdb stores in-frame clones only, minus some. There are 300,000 to 400,000 clones in the sample; roughly 90% occur only once, and around 4% lies in the top ten. The chain has TRBV7-9 and TRBJ1-3; TRBD1 is a possible D gene (6 bases). Input material: peripheral blood. This TCR was sampled from a woman aged 45-65 years with active or convalescent COVID-19. The CDR3 region is CASSPQGTGNTIYF. As DNA, the CDR3 is TGTGCCAGCAGCCCTCAGGGGACTGGAAACACCATATATTTT.